This T cell receptor (beta chain) was sequenced during a study of T-cell memory formation after mild COVID-19. The overall study: TCR clusters largely stayed donor specific.

CDR1 is MNHEY, CDR2 SVGAGI, per germline. The V and J ends lost 6 bases and 0 bases respectively, with 18 bases between them. This CDR3 has 18 residues. A 5'RACE reaction primed in the constant segment made cDNA libraries of TCR alpha and TCR beta, and these carried sample barcodes and UMIs. TCRdb re-derived calls from the 5' RACE reads in MiXCR, one entry per CDR3 protein. This table has approximately 40,000 distinct CDR3 sequences, 11% appearing once. This clonotype was counted many times. Material for sequencing was PBMCs or a T cell subset sorted from them (not recorded which). The receptor was isolated from a man in his late teens or twenties who had mild COVID-19 (a few samples of this study predate the infection). Cell type and time point are not known. This rearrangement joins TRBV6-5 to TRBJ2-6; no definite D call. Written as DNA, the CDR3 is TGTGCCAGCAGCCCCATCCTCAGGTTTAGCTCTGGGGCCAACGTCCTGACTTTC. As protein: CASSPILRFSSGANVLTF.